Listed here are 16 T cell receptor beta chains from one sample, sequenced in a study of response to subunit inactivated influenza vaccine. One entry per CDR3 protein results from TCRdb running MiXCR on the RT-PCR reads. The sample carries some 500,000 distinct CDR3 sequences, roughly 25% recorded once. The specimen was CD4+ T cells sorted from PBMCs, collected more than 4 days after vaccination. The receptor source for this set is a man aged 45-65 years who received an inactivated influenza vaccine.

V and J are TRBV12-3 or TRBV12-4 and TRBJ2-5; D perhaps matches TRBD1 (5 bases). The CDR3 extends over 13 amino acids. The ends were cut back, 7 bases at V and 7 bases at J, with 16 bases in the middle. The CDR3 region is CASKVGPRGTQYF. For the CDR3, the DNA is TGTGCCAGCAAAGTTGGCCCAAGGGGGACCCAGTACTTC.

The chain carries TRBV5-4 and TRBJ2-1, with D unclear. V was trimmed by 0 bases and J by 8 bases, leaving 15 bases between them. The CDR3 consists of 15 residues. CDR1 is SGHNT, CDR2 YYREEE, per germline (reference sequence). CDR3 in DNA: TGTGCCAGCAGCTTGGTCGGTAGGGAAGGACATGAGCAGTTCTTC. Protein: CASSLVGREGHEQFF. The complete variable domain, with remaining parts taken from reference TRBV5-4 and TRBJ2-1, reads ETGVTQSPTHLIKTRGQQVTLRCSSQSGHNTVSWYQQALGQGPQFIFQYYREEENGRGNFPPRFSGLQFPNYSSELNVNALELDDSALYLCASSLVGREGHEQFFGPGTRLTVL.

The chain combines TRBV20-1 with TRBJ2-6; D tentatively fits TRBD1 or TRBD2 (5 bases each). CDR3 size: 16 residues. Deletions cut 0 bases from V and 2 bases from J, with 11 bases between. Germline CDR1 DFQATT, CDR2 SNEGSKA (reference sequence). CDR3 sequence: CSARDIRGAGANVLTF. In DNA, the CDR3 is TGCAGTGCTAGAGATATACGAGGGGCTGGGGCCAACGTCCTGACTTTC.

The chain is built from TRBV20-1 and TRBJ1-5; possibly TRBD1 for D (6 bases). Trimming pared 6 bases from V and 0 bases from J, leaving 15 bases between. CDR1 and CDR2 from the germline V gene are DFQATT and SNEGSKA (reference sequence). The CDR3 contains 15 residues. The CDR3 sequence is CSAPDSPSSNQPQHF. The CDR3 DNA reads TGCAGTGCCCCGGACAGCCCGTCTAGCAATCAGCCCCAGCATTTT.

Concerning this clonotype itself: A much larger clone lies a single base off, so this may be a read error. V usage is TRBV11-3 and J usage is TRBJ1-1; D remains unclear. The CDR3 spans 13 residues. V lost 4 bases and J lost 1, with 7 bases in between. CDR1 and CDR2 (germline): SGHNT, YENEEA. The CDR3 region has the DNA TGTGCCAGCAGCTCCCGGAGGAACACTGAAGCTTTCTTT. Protein product: CASSSRRNTEAFF.

This clonotype was recorded a few times. The chain employs TRBV5-1 and TRBJ2-3; D not certain. The V gene's germline CDR1 is SGHRS and CDR2 YFSETQ. V lost 1 base and J 1 base, leaving 13 bases between the germline ends. There are 16 residues in the CDR3. CDR3 sequence reads: CASSLNPFTGTDTQYF. Here the CDR3 DNA reads TGCGCCAGCAGCTTGAACCCATTTACGGGCACAGATACGCAGTATTTT. The full variable domain, in which reference TRBV5-1 and TRBJ2-3 provide the parts outside the CDR3, is KAGVTQTPRYLIKTRGQQVTLSCSPISGHRSVSWYQQTPGQGLQFLFEYFSETQRNKGNFPGRFSGRQFSNSRSEMNVSTLELGDSALYLCASSLNPFTGTDTQYFGPGTRLTVL.

The chain uses TRBV3-1 and TRBJ2-7; 11 nucleotides line up with TRBD2. Looked up from germline, CDR1 is LGHDT and CDR2 is YNNKEL (reference sequence). J lost 7 bases, V lost 4 bases, and 6 bases had no gene match. The length of the CDR3 is 14 residues. The CDR3 nucleotides read TGTGCCAGCAGCCCGGTACTAGCGGGGGAAGAGCAGTACTTC. Residues: CASSPVLAGEEQYF.

In this sample, this clonotype turned up a few times. The gene calls are TRBV5-1 and TRBJ2-7; D tentatively reads TRBD1 or TRBD2 (5 bases each). CDR1 and CDR2 from the germline V gene are SGHRS and YFSETQ. This CDR3 spans 14 amino acids. Trimming stripped 4 bases from V and 7 bases from J, with 18 bases between. The CDR3 reads CASSPRGGSGEQYF. CDR3 in DNA: TGCGCCAGCAGCCCCCGTGGGGGATCGGGAGAGCAGTACTTC.

This clonotype was seen a few times. CDR3 DNA: TGTGCCAGCAGGAACGGGGGAAGCTCCTACAATGAGCAGTTCTTC. Amino acids: CASRNGGSSYNEQFF. The chain carries TRBV6-2 or TRBV6-3 and TRBJ2-1; tentative D call: TRBD2 (6 bases). The CDR3 extends over 15 amino acids. Germline V gene sequence: CDR1 MNHEY, CDR2 SVGEGT. Trimming cost V 6 bases and J 0 bases, with 12 bases left between them.

Only a few counts were recorded for this clonotype. The V and J genes are TRBV6-1 and TRBJ2-7; 10 bases agree with TRBD1. The V and J ends lost 7 bases and 11 bases, in that order; junction bases with no gene match: 14. Germline V gene sequence: CDR1 MNHNS, CDR2 SASEGT. The length of the CDR3 is 14 residues. The CDR3 DNA reads TGTGCCAGCACCGAAACCCCCCGGACAGGGGGGGAGTACTTC. Amino acid sequence: CASTETPRTGGEYF.

The rearrangement uses TRBV5-1 and TRBJ2-3; 10 bases are a match to TRBD1. V shed 3 bases and J 2 bases; nucleotides not matched to a gene: 6. CDR1 and CDR2 (germline): SGHRS, YFSETQ. The CDR3 is 16 amino acids. The CDR3 protein is CASSSKTGGFTDTQYF. The CDR3 DNA reads TGCGCCAGCAGCTCTAAGACAGGGGGCTTCACAGATACGCAGTATTTT.

The chain carries TRBV20-1 and TRBJ1-5; 9 bases agree with TRBD1. After removal of 3 bases from V and 3 bases from J, the junction contained 3 bases not matched to a gene. Germline lookup yields CDR1 DFQATT and CDR2 SNEGSKA (reference sequence). CDR3 length: 14 amino acids. Here the CDR3 DNA reads TGCAGTGCTAGGACAGGGGGAAACAATCAGCCCCAGCATTTT. This codes for CSARTGGNNQPQHF.

The V call is TRBV5-1, the J call TRBJ2-2; 11 positions agree with TRBD1. Trimming took 3 bases from V and 6 from J; bases not matched to a gene: 7. This CDR3 is built from 16 residues. Germline V gives CDR1 SGHRS, CDR2 YFSETQ. The CDR3 loop is CASSSHGQGASGELFF. The CDR3 DNA is TGCGCCAGCAGCTCACATGGACAGGGGGCGTCCGGGGAGCTGTTTTTT.

This rearrangement joins TRBV4-2 to TRBJ2-7, with D tentatively TRBD2 (6 bases). This CDR3 has 14 amino acids. The V and J ends lost 1 base and 4 bases respectively, with 11 bases between them. Germline loops: CDR1 LGHNA, CDR2 YNFKEQ. The CDR3 DNA follows: TGTGCCAGCAGCCAAGGGGACTGGGATTACGAGCAGTACTTC. It specifies CASSQGDWDYEQYF.

This clonotype was observed many times. This chain connects TRBV20-1 to TRBJ2-5; the match to TRBD1 covers 8 bases. The ends lost 5 bases at V and 6 bases at J; junction bases unmatched: 5. The CDR3 is 12 residues long. From germline, CDR1 is DFQATT and CDR2 SNEGSKA (reference sequence). The CDR3 protein is CSAHRGSKTQYF. CDR3 nucleotides: TGCAGTGCTCACAGGGGGAGTAAGACCCAGTACTTC.

This chain links TRBV18 with TRBJ2-3; D gene ambiguous. Germline CDR1 reads KGHSH; CDR2 reads LQKENI. Trimming pared 0 bases from V and 4 bases from J, leaving 8 bases between. This CDR3 has 14 amino acids. The CDR3: CASSPPSASDTQYF. The CDR3 DNA reads as TGTGCCAGCTCACCACCCTCCGCATCAGATACGCAGTATTTT.